The clone carrying this TCR beta chain was seen repeatedly, ten times or more. Its specificity is not known. V lost 4 bases and J lost 7; bases outside the gene matches: 13. Germline loops: CDR1 SGHAT, CDR2 FQNNGV. CDR3 length: 18 amino acids. Amplification of TCR beta CDR3 regions was performed using RNA transcripts as template. The HTBI set primed first-round TCR CDR3 RT-PCR. TCRdb processed the multiplex PCR reads anew with MiXCR; each CDR3 protein has one entry. Of about 720,000 distinct CDR3 sequences in the sample, roughly 17% were seen once. Patients aged 18 to 65 had newly diagnosed hyperthyroidism lasting under 2 months. The sample is drawn from a study of T cells in Graves' hyperthyroidism and ophthalmopathy. Study-wide points: Patients with ophthalmopathy were separated from those with stable hyperthyroidism by a 13 V-J model.

The chain employs TRBV11-2 and TRBJ2-7, with 16 nucleotides matching TRBD2. Sequences were obtained from blood. The receptor comes from a man aged 18 to 35 with Graves' hyperthyroidism. Here the CDR3 reads CASSSGTSGRGRFLEQYF. Here the CDR3 DNA reads TGTGCCAGCAGCTCCGGGACTAGCGGGAGGGGGAGGTTCCTAGAGCAGTACTTC.